The 15 T cell receptor beta chains given below trace back to one sample, sequenced in a study of CD8+CD57+ T cells in acquired aplastic anemia. The authors sequenced patients whose flow cytometry had shown CD8+CD57+ cell expansion. Researchers used genomic DNA as the template to profile TCR beta VDJ and CDR3. A single record per CDR3 protein comes from TCRdb applying MiXCR to the reads. The sample shows some 120,000 distinct CDR3 sequences, 30% to 45% of them seen only once. The source material was sorted CD4+, CD8+, or CD8+CD57+ T cells (not recorded which) from PBMCs. Receptors originate from a human donor with aplastic anemia.

In this sample, this clonotype turned up many times. V gene TRBV5-1 combines with J gene TRBJ1-1; 7 nucleotides align to TRBD1. Germline CDR1 reads SGHRS; CDR2 reads YFSETQ. With 4 bases clipped from V and 0 bases from J, the junction kept 3 bases outside the gene matches. The CDR3 is made up of 14 amino acids. The CDR3 sequence is CASSAGQMNTEAFF. As DNA, the CDR3 is TGCGCCAGCAGCGCGGGACAGATGAACACTGAAGCTTTCTTT.

In its sample, this clonotype was seen many times. J is TRBJ2-1 and V is TRBV12-3 or TRBV12-4; TRBD1 agrees at 7 bases. The CDR3 sequence is 15 residues long. V trimming: 4 bases; J trimming: 4 bases; junction bases outside the gene matches: 7. CDR3 loop: CASSSPRDSYNEQFF. CDR3 coding DNA: TGTGCCAGCAGTTCTCCAAGGGACAGTTACAATGAGCAGTTCTTC.

CDR3 amino acids: CATSATSGTKGNEQFF. The DNA for the CDR3 is TGTGCCACCAGTGCGACTAGCGGTACGAAGGGGAATGAGCAGTTCTTC. This chain connects TRBV24-1 to TRBJ2-1; 9 positions agree with TRBD2. CDR3 length: 16 residues. The germline V gene encodes CDR1 KGHDR and CDR2 SFDVKD. The trim removed 5 bases at V and 7 bases at J, leaving 11 bases unmatched.

In its sample, this clonotype was seen many times. The chain employs TRBV7-9 and TRBJ2-1; D ambiguous. Trimming left V 4 bases short and J 6 bases short, with 10 bases between. The length of the CDR3 is 13 residues. CDR1 and CDR2 (germline): SEHNR, FQNEAQ (reference sequence). This chain's CDR3 is CASSSDTINEQFF. The DNA for the CDR3 is TGTGCCAGCAGCTCAGACACTATCAATGAGCAGTTCTTC.

This clonotype has ten or more counts. This rearrangement joins TRBV25-1 to TRBJ2-5, with 9 bases aligning to TRBD2. Germline-derived CDR1 and CDR2 are MGHDK and SYGVNS. Trimming cost V 7 bases and J 1 base; bases outside gene matches: 7. The CDR3 runs 15 residues. CDR3 amino acids: CASIAAGGSQETQYF. In DNA form, the CDR3 reads TGTGCCAGCATCGCGGCGGGGGGGTCCCAAGAGACCCAGTACTTC.

A word on this clonotype: Without the conserved terminal phenylalanine or tryptophan, this CDR3 likely stems from a read error. The rearrangement joins TRBV20-1 to TRBJ1-2; no definite D call. CDR1 DFQATT and CDR2 SNEGSKA come from the germline V gene (reference sequence). This CDR3 is 13 amino acids long. The CDR3 sequence: CGAPAAGHYGYTL. In DNA form, the CDR3 reads TGCGGTGCTCCCGCGGCAGGCCATTATGGCTACACCCTC.

This rearrangement joins TRBV29-1 to TRBJ1-1; D unclear. Germline-derived CDR1 and CDR2 are SQVTM and ANQGSEA. The CDR3 is 12 amino acids. Trimming cost V 8 bases and J 0 bases, with 10 bases left between them. The CDR3 protein is CSFSSMNTEAFF. CDR3 in DNA: TGCAGCTTTAGCTCCATGAACACTGAAGCTTTCTTT.

This rearrangement joins TRBV6-1 to TRBJ2-1; D not certain. Germline V gene data show CDR1 as MNHNS and CDR2 as SASEGT. The CDR3 contains 12 residues. Trimming shortened V by 2 bases and J by 12 bases, and 11 bases separated the two germline ends. This chain's CDR3 is CASSELGSPQFF. CDR3 nucleotides: TGTGCCAGCAGTGAATTGGGGTCTCCGCAGTTCTTC.

CDR3 protein: CASREQGSGGYTF. The DNA of the CDR3 is TGTGCCAGCAGAGAACAGGGATCCGGTGGCTACACCTTC. The chain joins TRBV2 to TRBJ1-2, with D tentatively TRBD1 (6 bases). This CDR3 is built from 13 residues. CDR1 SNHLY and CDR2 FYNNEI come from the germline V gene. V lost 6 bases to trimming and J lost 7 bases, with 15 bases between them.

This clonotype was counted a few times. This chain connects TRBV12-3 or TRBV12-4 to TRBJ1-1; D is unclear. V gave up 3 bases and J gave up 0 bases, with 8 bases separating them. This CDR3 region has 14 residues. Here the CDR3 reads CASSFVQMNTEAFF. CDR3 nucleotides: TGTGCCAGCAGTTTCGTACAGATGAACACTGAAGCTTTCTTT.

About this clonotype itself: Sequence at one end of the junction differs from germline and may be a read error. The chain carries TRBV7-6 and TRBJ2-1; the D gene is possibly TRBD2 (6 bases). The CDR3 runs 12 residues. The V gene's germline CDR1 is SGHVS and CDR2 FNYEAQ. CDR3 protein: CASSLYREEWSF. In DNA, the CDR3 is TGTGCCAGCAGCCTCTATAGGGAGGAGTGGTCCTTC. The complete variable domain, with remaining parts taken from reference TRBV7-6 and TRBJ2-1, reads GAGVSQSPRYKVTKRGQDVALRCDPISGHVSLYWYRQALGQGPEFLTYFNYEAQQDKSGLPNDRFSAERPEGSISTLTIQRTEQRDSAMYRCASSLYREEWSFGPGTRLTVL.

Comments on this clonotype: A read error may be the cause here, since a much bigger clone is one base away. The CDR3 DNA reads TGTGCCAGCGGCTTGAGGGCAAGCAATCAGCCCCAGCATTTT. Amino acid sequence: CASGLRASNQPQHF. V is TRBV7-2 and J is TRBJ1-5; D gene ambiguous. The germline CDR1 and CDR2 sequences are SGHTA and FQGNSA. The CDR3 contains 14 residues.

The sample holds many counts of this clonotype. The chain is built from TRBV12-3 or TRBV12-4 and TRBJ1-5; D unresolved. This CDR3 contains 13 residues. Trimming pared 5 bases from V and 3 bases from J, leaving 8 bases between. The CDR3 DNA reads as TGTGCCAGCAGTCTAGGGCCCAATCAGCCCCAGCATTTT. It yields the protein CASSLGPNQPQHF.

This clonotype was recorded only once. It may be a read error: a sequence one base away is much more abundant. The rearrangement joins TRBV4-2 to TRBJ2-3; 10 bases fit TRBD1. The CDR3 is made up of 16 amino acids. CDR1 and CDR2 (germline): LGHNA, YNFKEQ. CDR3 in amino acids: CANSRGTGVGADTQYF. The DNA of the CDR3 is TGTGCCAACAGCCGAGGGACAGGGGTCGGGGCAGATACGCAGTATTTT.

A remark on this clonotype: This sequence may be a read error, since a much larger clone differs from it by one base. This sequence joins TRBV20-1 and TRBJ2-1, with 10 bases that match TRBD2. CDR3 length: 15 residues. V gave up 4 bases and J gave up 8 bases; unmatched junction bases: 11. The germline V gene has CDR1 DFQATT and CDR2 SNEGSKA (reference sequence). The CDR3 loop is CSATDPAGGPDEQFF. In DNA, the CDR3 is TGCAGTGCTACAGATCCAGCGGGGGGGCCCGATGAGCAGTTCTTC.